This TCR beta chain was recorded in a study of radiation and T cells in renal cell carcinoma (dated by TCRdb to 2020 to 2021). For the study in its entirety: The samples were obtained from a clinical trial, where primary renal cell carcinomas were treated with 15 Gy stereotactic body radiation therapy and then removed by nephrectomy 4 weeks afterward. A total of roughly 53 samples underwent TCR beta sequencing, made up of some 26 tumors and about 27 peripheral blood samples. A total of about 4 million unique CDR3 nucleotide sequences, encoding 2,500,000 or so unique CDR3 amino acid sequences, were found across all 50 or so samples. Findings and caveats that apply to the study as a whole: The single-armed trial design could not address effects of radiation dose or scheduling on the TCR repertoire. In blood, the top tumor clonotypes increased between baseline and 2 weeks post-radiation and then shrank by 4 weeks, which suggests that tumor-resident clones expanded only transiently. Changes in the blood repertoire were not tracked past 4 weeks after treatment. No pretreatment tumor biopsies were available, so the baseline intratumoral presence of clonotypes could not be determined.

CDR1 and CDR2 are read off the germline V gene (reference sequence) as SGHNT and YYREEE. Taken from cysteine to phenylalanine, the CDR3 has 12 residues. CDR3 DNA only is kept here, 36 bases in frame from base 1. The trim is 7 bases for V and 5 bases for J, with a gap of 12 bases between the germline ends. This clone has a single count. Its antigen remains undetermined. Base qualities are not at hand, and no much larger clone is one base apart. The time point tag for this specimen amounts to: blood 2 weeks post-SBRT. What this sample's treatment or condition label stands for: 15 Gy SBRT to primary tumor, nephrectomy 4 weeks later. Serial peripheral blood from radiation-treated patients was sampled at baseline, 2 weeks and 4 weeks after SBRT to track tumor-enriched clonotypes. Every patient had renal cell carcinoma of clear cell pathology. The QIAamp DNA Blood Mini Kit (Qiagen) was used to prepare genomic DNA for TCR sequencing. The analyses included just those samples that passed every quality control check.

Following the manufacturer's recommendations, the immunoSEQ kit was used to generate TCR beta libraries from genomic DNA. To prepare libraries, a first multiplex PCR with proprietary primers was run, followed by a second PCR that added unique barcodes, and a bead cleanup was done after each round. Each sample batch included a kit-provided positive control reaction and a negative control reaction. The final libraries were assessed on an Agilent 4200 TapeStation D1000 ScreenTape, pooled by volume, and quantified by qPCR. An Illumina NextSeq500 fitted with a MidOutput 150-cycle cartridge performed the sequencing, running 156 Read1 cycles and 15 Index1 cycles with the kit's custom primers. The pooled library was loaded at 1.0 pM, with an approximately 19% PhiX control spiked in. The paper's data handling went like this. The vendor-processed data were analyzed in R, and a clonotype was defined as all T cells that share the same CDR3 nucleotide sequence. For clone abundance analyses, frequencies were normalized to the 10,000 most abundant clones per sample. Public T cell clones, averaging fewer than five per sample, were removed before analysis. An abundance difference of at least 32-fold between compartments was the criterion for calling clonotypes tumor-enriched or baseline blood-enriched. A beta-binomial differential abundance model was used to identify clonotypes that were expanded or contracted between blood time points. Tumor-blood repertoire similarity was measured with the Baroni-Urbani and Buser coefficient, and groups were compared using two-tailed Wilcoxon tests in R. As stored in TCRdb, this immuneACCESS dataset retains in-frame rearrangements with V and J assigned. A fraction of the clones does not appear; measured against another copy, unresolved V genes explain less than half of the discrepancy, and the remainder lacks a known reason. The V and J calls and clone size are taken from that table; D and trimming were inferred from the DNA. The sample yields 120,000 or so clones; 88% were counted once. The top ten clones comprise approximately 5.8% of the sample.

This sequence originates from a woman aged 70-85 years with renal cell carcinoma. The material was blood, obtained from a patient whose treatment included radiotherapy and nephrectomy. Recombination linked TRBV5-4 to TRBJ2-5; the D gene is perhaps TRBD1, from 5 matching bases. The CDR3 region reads CASSREPETQYF. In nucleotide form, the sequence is TGTGCCAGCTCCAGGGAACCGGAGACCCAGTACTTC. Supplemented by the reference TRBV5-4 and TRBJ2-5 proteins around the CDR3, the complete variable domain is ETGVTQSPTHLIKTRGQQVTLRCSSQSGHNTVSWYQQALGQGPQFIFQYYREEENGRGNFPPRFSGLQFPNYSSELNVNALELDDSALYLCASSREPETQYFGPGTRLLVL.